This entry lists 20 T cell receptor beta chains sequenced from one sample in a study of cytomegalovirus exposure and HLA in healthy donors. Repertoires were generated with immunoSEQ multiplex PCR, while TCRdb's copy carries only in-frame clones and drops some. The data contain tens of thousands of clones, roughly 94% of them singletons. The sequencing input was PBMCs. The receptor set was obtained from a woman between 18 and 29 years old in good health and CMV-seropositive.

This clone was seen a single time. This sequence joins TRBV4-1 and TRBJ1-2; 7 nucleotides match TRBD1. This CDR3 contains 15 residues. In germline, CDR1 is MGHRA, CDR2 YSYEKL. V lost 4 bases and J lost 4; bases outside the gene matches: 9. CDR3 DNA: TGCGCCAGCAGCCTCAAAGGGGGCGCGGGCTATGGCTACACCTTC. It encodes CASSLKGGAGYGYTF.

This sequence joins TRBV2 and TRBJ1-5; perhaps TRBD1 as D (6 bases). Germline V gene data show CDR1 as SNHLY and CDR2 as FYNNEI. This CDR3 comprises 14 residues. V was shortened by 2 bases and J by 7 bases, with 12 bases between the two germline ends. Here the CDR3 reads CASSERQASQPQHF. The DNA of the CDR3 is TGTGCCAGCAGTGAAAGACAGGCAAGCCAGCCCCAGCATTTT.

CDR3 sequence (DNA): TGTGCCAGCAGCCTCAGGGTAATGGGTACAGATACGCAGTATTTT. Encoded protein: CASSLRVMGTDTQYF. The chain has TRBV6-5 and TRBJ2-3; possibly TRBD1 for D (5 bases). CDR3 size: 15 residues. The V gene lost 6 bases and the J gene lost 3 bases, with 16 bases spanning the gap. Germline V gene data show CDR1 as MNHEY and CDR2 as SVGAGI.

V usage is TRBV27 and J usage is TRBJ2-5, with TRBD2 matching over 14 bases. The length of the CDR3 is 15 residues. J was trimmed by 3 bases and V by 5 bases; bases with no gene match: 2. Germline-derived CDR1 and CDR2 are MNHEY and SMNVEV (reference sequence). The chain's CDR3 is CASSGLAGGEETQYF. The CDR3 DNA sequence: TGTGCCAGCAGTGGACTAGCGGGAGGCGAAGAGACCCAGTACTTC.

The J gene is TRBJ2-1, the V gene TRBV29-1; D remains unclear. V was pared by 2 bases and J by 4 bases, with 9 bases between. The germline V gene has CDR1 SQVTM and CDR2 ANQGSEA. The CDR3 is 13 amino acids. CDR3 sequence: CSVETPTYNEQFF. The CDR3 nucleotides are TGCAGCGTTGAAACCCCGACATACAATGAGCAGTTCTTC.

The chain has TRBV29-1 and TRBJ2-7, with 10 bases that match TRBD1. The CDR3 totals 13 residues. V was clipped by 5 bases and J by 4 bases; unmatched bases: 5. Per germline, CDR1 SQVTM and CDR2 ANQGSEA. This CDR3 reads CSVRTGGDYEQYF. The CDR3 DNA follows: TGCAGCGTTCGGACAGGGGGGGATTACGAGCAGTACTTC.

This sequence joins TRBV30 and TRBJ1-1; D is unclear. Germline CDR1 and CDR2: GTSNPN and SVGIG (reference sequence). The CDR3 totals 13 residues. V was pared by 0 bases and J by 2 bases, with 7 bases between. The CDR3: CAWSVLLNTEAFF. CDR3 DNA: TGTGCCTGGAGTGTTCTCCTTAACACTGAAGCTTTCTTT.

V usage is TRBV5-1 and J usage is TRBJ1-5; 9 nucleotides agree with TRBD1. The CDR3 has 15 amino acids. V trimming: 4 bases; J trimming: 6 bases; junction bases outside the gene matches: 8. Germline CDR1 and CDR2: SGHRS and YFSETQ. CDR3 nucleotide sequence: TGCGCCAGCAGCCCCACTACAGGGGGCGGTCAGCCCCAGCATTTT. It is translated as CASSPTTGGGQPQHF.

The chain uses TRBV19 and TRBJ2-2, with 7 bases matching TRBD1. The CDR3 runs to 15 residues. Germline CDR1 LNHDA, CDR2 SQIVND (reference sequence). V shed 7 bases, J shed 4 bases, and the junction held 9 bases outside the gene matches. CDR3 protein: CASTSQGEITGELFF. CDR3 sequence (DNA): TGTGCCAGTACTTCCCAGGGGGAAATCACCGGGGAGCTGTTTTTT.

V gene TRBV18 combines with J gene TRBJ1-1, with D possibly TRBD1 on 5 matching bases. The CDR3 is made up of 16 amino acids. Germline-derived CDR1 and CDR2 are KGHSH and LQKENI. V lost 0 bases, J lost 5 bases, and 16 bases lay in between. This CDR3 is CASSPPSIGVQTEAFF. The DNA of the CDR3 is TGTGCCAGCTCACCACCGTCGATAGGGGTGCAAACTGAAGCTTTCTTT.

The chain employs TRBV6-1 and TRBJ1-2, with 8 bases aligning to TRBD1. The CDR3 is 13 residues long. CDR1 and CDR2 from the germline V gene are MNHNS and SASEGT. The V and J ends lost 10 bases and 4 bases, in that order; junction bases with no gene match: 8. The CDR3 is CATETGASYGYTF. The CDR3 DNA reads as TGTGCCACCGAGACAGGGGCTAGCTATGGCTACACCTTC.

This rearrangement joins TRBV11-2 to TRBJ2-7; a weak D match, TRBD2 (6 bases). The germline CDR1 and CDR2 sequences are SGHAT and FQNNGV. Trimming pared 4 bases from V and 3 bases from J, leaving 16 bases between. This CDR3 spans 15 amino acids. The CDR3 is CASSSLMGGYYEQYF. The DNA of the CDR3 is TGTGCCAGCAGCTCGCTGATGGGGGGTTACTACGAGCAGTACTTC.

The chain recombines TRBV6-5 with TRBJ1-2; no clear D gene. This CDR3 has 13 residues. Deletions cut 3 bases from V and 5 bases from J, with 10 bases between. Per the germline V gene, CDR1 is MNHEY and CDR2 is SVGAGI. The CDR3 DNA reads as TGTGCCAGCAGTTATAAGGCCGGGTATGGCTACACCTTC. This encodes CASSYKAGYGYTF.

This clone occurred once. The rearrangement uses TRBV10-1 and TRBJ1-1; D is perhaps TRBD1 (5 bases). Germline CDR1 reads WNHNN; CDR2 reads SYGVQD (reference sequence). The CDR3 has 13 residues. V was trimmed by 6 bases and J by 0 bases, leaving 8 bases between them. The chain's CDR3 is CASRRQLNTEAFF. The CDR3 coding sequence is TGCGCCAGCAGACGACAGTTGAACACTGAAGCTTTCTTT.

The chain carries TRBV7-9 and TRBJ2-7, with 7 bases identical to TRBD1. Germline CDR1 reads SEHNR; CDR2 reads FQNEAQ (reference sequence). The CDR3 sequence is 13 residues long. V lost 3 bases, J lost 2 bases, and 1 base stayed unmatched. The CDR3 DNA reads as TGTGCCAGCAGCTTTAGGGGGCCCTACGAGCAGTACTTC. It is translated as CASSFRGPYEQYF.

The gene calls are TRBV20-1 and TRBJ2-1; TRBD2 aligns across 8 bases. Germline assignment: CDR1 DFQATT and CDR2 SNEGSKA (reference sequence). This CDR3 contains 11 residues. Germline trimming cut 8 bases from V and 8 bases from J; bases unmatched to any gene: 5. CDR3 amino acids: CSRGGIDEQFF. For the CDR3, the DNA is TGCAGTCGGGGGGGGATCGATGAGCAGTTCTTC.

This clone occurred once. The V and J genes are TRBV7-9 and TRBJ2-2; D gene unclear. CDR1 SEHNR and CDR2 FQNEAQ come from the germline V gene (reference sequence). V gave up 5 bases and J gave up 0 bases, with 10 bases separating them. The length of the CDR3 is 15 residues. CDR3 DNA sequence: TGTGCCAGCAGCCCTCGTGTTACGAACACCGGGGAGCTGTTTTTT. Translation gives CASSPRVTNTGELFF.

This chain connects TRBV7-9 to TRBJ2-1; TRBD2 aligns across 8 bases. V gave up 3 bases and J gave up 8 bases; unmatched junction bases: 21. Germline V gene sequence: CDR1 SEHNR, CDR2 FQNEAQ (reference sequence). The CDR3 loop spans 19 amino acids. The CDR3 loop reads CASSFGRGREVRGKDEQFF. Written as DNA, the CDR3 is TGTGCCAGCAGCTTTGGACGGGGGCGGGAGGTGCGGGGGAAGGATGAGCAGTTCTTC.

This sequence joins TRBV6-5 and TRBJ2-7; TRBD2 aligns across 9 bases. Unmatched junction bases numbered 8, after V lost 6 bases and J lost 2 bases. CDR1 and CDR2 from the germline V gene are MNHEY and SVGAGI. The CDR3 covers 15 residues. The CDR3 reads CASSQDSGRTYEQYF. The CDR3 coding sequence is TGTGCCAGCAGCCAGGATAGCGGGAGAACCTACGAGCAGTACTTC.

This clone was found many times. The chain links TRBV7-8 to TRBJ2-3, with D unresolved. Germline V gives CDR1 SGHVS, CDR2 FQNEAQ. The V end lost 1 base, the J end lost 2 bases, and 7 bases lay between the germline ends. CDR3 length: 14 amino acids. Written as DNA, the CDR3 is TGTGCCAGCAGCTTAGTGGCAGTCACAGATACGCAGTATTTT. As protein: CASSLVAVTDTQYF.